This record covers a single T cell receptor (beta chain). This specimen comes from a study of blood T cell repertoires in COVID-19. Germline V lookup: CDR1 MGHRA, CDR2 YSYEKL. The CDR3 spans 15 residues. V lost 3 bases to trimming and J lost 0 bases; unmatched junction nucleotides: 5. Libraries were prepared by immunoSEQ multiplex PCR; TCRdb keeps only in-frame clonotypes and omits some of them. The sample holds 35,000 to 50,000 clones, about 91% seen once. The chain recombines TRBV4-1 with TRBJ2-7; TRBD1 matches 7 bases. This receptor was obtained from a human donor in a cohort sampled during active COVID-19. The sample was peripheral blood. CDR3 sequence reads: CASSQADRVSYEQYF. CDR3 nucleotide sequence: TGCGCCAGCAGCCAGGCTGACAGGGTCTCCTACGAGCAGTACTTC.